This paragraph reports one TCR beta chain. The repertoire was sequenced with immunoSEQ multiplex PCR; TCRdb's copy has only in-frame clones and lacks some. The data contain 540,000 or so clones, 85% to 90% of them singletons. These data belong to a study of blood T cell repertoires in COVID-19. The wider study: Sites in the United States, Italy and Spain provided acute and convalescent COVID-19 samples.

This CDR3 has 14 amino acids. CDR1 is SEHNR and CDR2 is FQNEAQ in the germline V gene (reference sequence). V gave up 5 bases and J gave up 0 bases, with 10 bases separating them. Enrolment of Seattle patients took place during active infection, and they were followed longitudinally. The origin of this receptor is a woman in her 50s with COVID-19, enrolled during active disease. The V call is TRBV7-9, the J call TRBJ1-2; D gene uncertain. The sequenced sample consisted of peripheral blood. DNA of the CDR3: TGTGCCAGCAGCCCTCCTACGACTAACTATGGCTACACCTTC. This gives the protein CASSPPTTNYGYTF.